One and the same sample provided the 3 T cell receptor beta chains below, sequenced in a study of shared clonotypes between healthy human individuals. Sequenced by immunoSEQ multiplex PCR; TCRdb stores in-frame clones only, minus some. The sample includes about a million clones, 60% to 85% of them seen just once. The specimen was memory CD4+ T cells from PBMCs. This sample's subset: CD45RA-negative fraction. The receptors were gathered from a man younger than 30 in good health. Some clones in this sample may be carry-over from other donors' samples.

The chain combines TRBV15 with TRBJ2-1; possibly TRBD2 for D (5 bases). The germline V gene encodes CDR1 LNHNV and CDR2 YYDKDF (reference sequence). CDR3 length: 16 amino acids. Trimming stripped 5 bases from V and 7 bases from J, with 21 bases between. The CDR3 DNA sequence: TGTGCCACCAGCCCGCTGGGAGCCATCACGCGAAATGAGCAGTTCTTC. Translated, it gives CATSPLGAITRNEQFF.

For this clone: This may come from a read error, since a much larger clone is one base off. Other DNA sequences in this specimen translate into the identical CDR3. The rearrangement joins TRBV5-4 to TRBJ1-1; maybe TRBD1 (6 bases). Germline V CDR1 and CDR2: SGHNT, YYREEE (reference sequence). The CDR3 has 13 amino acids. As DNA, the CDR3 is TGTGCCAGCAGTTTGGACAGGAACACTGAAGCTTTCTTT. It specifies CASSLDRNTEAFF.

The chain couples TRBV28 to TRBJ1-2; 11 nucleotides align to TRBD1. The germline CDR1 and CDR2 sequences are MDHEN and SYDVKM. Losses at the gene ends were 8 bases for V and 7 bases for J; bases not matched to a gene: 3. The CDR3 runs to 12 residues. The DNA of the CDR3 is TGTGCCAGCGGGACAGGGGGGGCTGGCTACACCTTC. It encodes CASGTGGAGYTF.